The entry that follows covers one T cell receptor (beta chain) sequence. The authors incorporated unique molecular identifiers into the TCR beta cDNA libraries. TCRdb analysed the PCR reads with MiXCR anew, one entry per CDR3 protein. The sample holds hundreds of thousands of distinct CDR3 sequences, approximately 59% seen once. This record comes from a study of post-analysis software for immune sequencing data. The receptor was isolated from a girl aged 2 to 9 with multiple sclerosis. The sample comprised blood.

CDR3 sequence reads: CASSRTTLGPNTEAFF. CDR3 nucleotide sequence: TGCGCCAGCAGCCGTACAACGTTGGGACCGAACACTGAAGCTTTCTTT. V and J are TRBV5-1 and TRBJ1-1, with D possibly matching TRBD1 (5 bases). The CDR3 is made up of 16 amino acids. The germline V gene encodes CDR1 SGHRS and CDR2 YFSETQ. V gave up 4 bases and J gave up 1 base, with 17 bases separating them.